The entry that follows covers one TCR beta chain sequence. Trimming shortened V by 5 bases and J by 7 bases, and 18 bases separated the two germline ends. Germline assignment: CDR1 SGHNT and CDR2 YENEEA. The CDR3 runs 15 residues. The entry originates in a study of OX40 agonist ivuxolimab in advanced cancers. Study background: Patients were treated with intravenous ivuxolimab, dosed at 0.01 to 10 mg/kg and infused every 2 weeks. Allowance was made for prior anti-PD-1, anti-PD-L1 or anti-CTLA-4 therapy, and 40% to 45% had some. Three patients, one with hepatocellular carcinoma and two with cutaneous melanoma, achieved partial responses.

Libraries were prepared by immunoSEQ multiplex PCR; TCRdb keeps only in-frame clonotypes and omits some of them. This sample has about 68,000 clones, with about nine tenths found just once. This sample comprised CD4+ or CD8+ T cells sorted from blood, obtained in a trial of the OX40 agonist ivuxolimab. This TCR was sampled from an adult with an advanced solid tumor such as melanoma, head and neck, liver or kidney cancer. The rearrangement uses TRBV11-3 and TRBJ2-1, with D maybe TRBD2 (5 bases). DNA for the CDR3: TGTGCCAGCAGCCCCCCTAGGACTCCGATGAATGAGCAGTTCTTC. It translates to CASSPPRTPMNEQFF.